The 30 T cell receptor beta chains below all came from one sample that was sequenced in a study of blood T cell repertoires in COVID-19. Assay: immunoSEQ multiplex PCR; the TCRdb copy retains only in-frame clones and omits some. The sample includes about 42,000 clones, 70% to 90% of them seen just once. The sample taken for sequencing was peripheral blood. These receptor sequences come from a man between 50 and 59 years old with active COVID-19.

In this sample, this clone turned up a few times. The chain has TRBV9 and TRBJ2-7; 9 positions agree with TRBD1. This CDR3 contains 14 residues. Germline trimming cut 5 bases from V and 4 bases from J; bases unmatched to any gene: 7. Germline loops: CDR1 SGDLS, CDR2 YYNGEE. CDR3 amino acids: CASSGDRAGYEQYF. CDR3 bases: TGTGCCAGCAGTGGGGACAGGGCTGGTTACGAGCAGTACTTC.

The chain combines TRBV4-3 with TRBJ2-2; 9 nucleotides agree with TRBD2. V shed 0 bases, J shed 5 bases, and the junction held 7 bases outside the gene matches. The germline V gene encodes CDR1 LGHNA and CDR2 YSLEER. The CDR3 contains 17 residues. Written as DNA, the CDR3 is TGCGCCAGCAGCCAAGAAGCAGCGGGGGGCAAGACCGGGGAGCTGTTTTTT. Translated: CASSQEAAGGKTGELFF.

V usage is TRBV9 and J usage is TRBJ1-6; the D gene is possibly TRBD1 (5 bases). V was clipped by 3 bases and J by 5 bases, with 15 bases between them. Germline V gives CDR1 SGDLS, CDR2 YYNGEE. The CDR3 has 16 amino acids. The CDR3 nucleotides read TGTGCCAGCAGCGGGGGCGGTGAAGCTAATAATTCACCCCTCCACTTT. Translating it yields CASSGGGEANNSPLHF.

The chain recombines TRBV14 with TRBJ1-4, with D perhaps matching TRBD1 (6 bases). The V end was cut by 0 bases, the J end by 1 base, with 15 bases between. Germline loops: CDR1 SGHDN, CDR2 FVKESK. There are 18 residues in the CDR3. The CDR3 DNA reads as TGTGCCAGCAGCCAAGATCCCAGGGGAACGGGAACTAATGAAAAACTGTTTTTT. Amino acids: CASSQDPRGTGTNEKLFF.

This clone has just one count. The J gene is TRBJ1-4, the V gene TRBV19; D unclear. V lost 3 bases, J lost 8 bases, and 13 bases lay in between. The CDR3 contains 14 residues. Germline lookup yields CDR1 LNHDA and CDR2 SQIVND (reference sequence). CDR3 bases: TGTGCCAGTAGTATTACGGGATCGGGGGAAAAACTGTTTTTT. Translating it yields CASSITGSGEKLFF.

The chain recombines TRBV11-1 with TRBJ2-5; 7 bases are shared with TRBD2. The CDR3 loop spans 15 amino acids. Trimming at V came to 5 bases and at J to 5 bases, leaving 11 bases not matched to a gene. The germline gives CDR1 SGHAT, CDR2 FQDESV (reference sequence). The CDR3 spells CASSADWAGDETQYF. CDR3 in DNA: TGTGCCAGCAGCGCCGACTGGGCGGGAGATGAGACCCAGTACTTC.

The gene calls are TRBV7-8 and TRBJ2-3, with D unresolved. Between the trimmed V and J ends, which lost 1 base and 0 bases, there was a span of 14 bases. Germline V lookup: CDR1 SGHVS, CDR2 FQNEAQ. The CDR3 has 17 amino acids. The CDR3 DNA sequence: TGTGCCAGCAGCTTAGGAATTATTAGTACTAGCACAGATACGCAGTATTTT. This sequence encodes CASSLGIISTSTDTQYF.

V gene TRBV15 combines with J gene TRBJ2-7; D gene unclear. There are 11 residues in the CDR3. Trimming pared 3 bases from V and 7 bases from J, leaving 7 bases between. The germline gives CDR1 LNHNV, CDR2 YYDKDF (reference sequence). The CDR3 DNA reads as TGTGCCACCAGCAGGGGCCGTGAGCAGTACTTC. It yields the protein CATSRGREQYF.

The CDR3 loop reads CASSTPGQTNTGELFF. The CDR3 DNA reads TGTGCCAGTAGTACCCCGGGACAGACGAACACCGGGGAGCTGTTTTTT. The chain is built from TRBV19 and TRBJ2-2; 7 bases agree with TRBD1. V was pared by 4 bases and J by 0 bases, with 5 bases of the junction left unmatched. There are 16 residues in the CDR3. Germline V CDR1 and CDR2: LNHDA, SQIVND (reference sequence). Full variable domain (rest looked up from reference TRBV19 and TRBJ2-2): DGGITQSPKYLFRKEGQNVTLSCEQNLNHDAMYWYRQDPGQGLRLIYYSQIVNDFQKGDIAEGYSVSREKKESFPLTVTSAQKNPTAFYLCASSTPGQTNTGELFFGEGSRLTVL.

The genes are TRBV6-5 and TRBJ1-2; TRBD1 agrees at 9 bases. The CDR3 sequence is 13 residues long. The germline V gene has CDR1 MNHEY and CDR2 SVGAGI. V shed 6 bases, J shed 8 bases, and the junction held 7 bases outside the gene matches. The chain's CDR3 is CASRGQGLGGYTF. DNA for the CDR3: TGTGCCAGCAGGGGACAGGGCTTGGGCGGCTACACCTTC.

The V call is TRBV7-2, the J call TRBJ2-2; 13 nucleotides match TRBD2. The ends lost 5 bases at V and 4 bases at J; junction bases unmatched: 13. CDR3 length equals 19 residues. Per the germline V gene, CDR1 is SGHTA and CDR2 is FQGNSA. For the CDR3, the DNA is TGTGCCAGCAGCCTCCGGACAGGGACTAGCGGGACGGCCACCGGGGAGCTGTTTTTT. Its translation is CASSLRTGTSGTATGELFF.

CDR3 in amino acids: CASSPEAGVYGYTF. As DNA, the CDR3 is TGTGCCAGCAGCCCCGAAGCAGGGGTATATGGCTACACCTTC. The chain couples TRBV7-2 to TRBJ1-2, with D tentatively TRBD1 (6 bases). Trimming pared 5 bases from V and 5 bases from J, leaving 15 bases between. Germline CDR1 SGHTA, CDR2 FQGNSA. The length of the CDR3 is 14 residues.

The chain employs TRBV28 and TRBJ2-7, with D possibly TRBD2 on 6 matching bases. Germline V gene data show CDR1 as MDHEN and CDR2 as SYDVKM. The CDR3 sequence is 14 residues long. The V end was cut by 6 bases, the J end by 3 bases, with 15 bases between. The CDR3 loop is CASSLGGSGYEQYF. CDR3 nucleotides: TGTGCCAGCAGCCTCGGGGGTAGCGGCTACGAGCAGTACTTC.

The rearrangement uses TRBV7-8 and TRBJ2-1; 7 nucleotides match TRBD1. The ends lost 4 bases at V and 0 bases at J; junction bases unmatched: 0. The CDR3 has 14 amino acids. Per the germline V gene, CDR1 is SGHVS and CDR2 is FQNEAQ. The CDR3 sequence is CASSSGGSYNEQFF. CDR3 sequence (DNA): TGTGCCAGCAGCTCAGGGGGCTCCTACAATGAGCAGTTCTTC.

This chain uses TRBV18 with TRBJ2-5, with a tentative D call TRBD1 (5 bases). CDR1 is KGHSH and CDR2 is LQKENI in the germline V gene. The germline V and J ends were trimmed by 2 bases and 1 base, with 14 bases remaining between them. This CDR3 has 16 amino acids. CDR3 sequence (DNA): TGTGCCAGCTCACCAAACGCCGTTGGGGCCCAAGAGACCCAGTACTTC. Translation: CASSPNAVGAQETQYF.

This clone turned up a few times. V usage is TRBV2 and J usage is TRBJ1-5; D uncertain. CDR1 SNHLY and CDR2 FYNNEI come from the germline V gene. The CDR3 runs to 15 residues. The V end lost 0 bases, the J end lost 6 bases, and 12 bases lay between the germline ends. In DNA form, the CDR3 reads TGTGCCAGCAGTGAAGCGCCGCAGGTTGGTCAGCCCCAGCATTTT. Encoded protein: CASSEAPQVGQPQHF.

Only one count was recorded for this clone. CDR3 loop: CSVSRVYSSYNEQFF. DNA of the CDR3: TGCAGCGTCTCTAGAGTGTATAGCTCCTACAATGAGCAGTTCTTC. The chain links TRBV29-1 to TRBJ2-1, with D unresolved. Germline V lookup: CDR1 SQVTM, CDR2 ANQGSEA. V lost 6 bases, J lost 0 bases, and 15 bases lay in between. This CDR3 has 15 amino acids.

The J gene is TRBJ1-1, the V gene TRBV19; TRBD1 aligns across 8 bases. The germline CDR1 and CDR2 sequences are LNHDA and SQIVND (reference sequence). CDR3 size: 14 residues. Trimming cost V 5 bases and J 5 bases; bases outside gene matches: 7. CDR3: CASSDRGRVTEAFF. The CDR3, as DNA: TGTGCCAGTAGTGACAGGGGCAGGGTTACTGAAGCTTTCTTT.

The gene calls are TRBV2 and TRBJ2-2; D is perhaps TRBD2 (5 bases). V lost 2 bases, J lost 4 bases, and 8 bases lay in between. The germline CDR1 and CDR2 sequences are SNHLY and FYNNEI. The CDR3 runs 14 residues. CDR3 region: CASSEFRGTGELFF. CDR3 nucleotide sequence: TGTGCCAGCAGTGAATTTCGGGGCACCGGGGAGCTGTTTTTT.

The rearrangement joins TRBV29-1 to TRBJ2-1, with TRBD1 matching over 7 bases. The V gene end was trimmed by 6 bases and the J gene end by 6 bases; junction bases not matched to a gene: 11. Germline V CDR1 and CDR2: SQVTM, ANQGSEA. The CDR3 contains 14 residues. The CDR3 DNA follows: TGCAGCGTCGTAAACAGGGGAACGATCAATGAGCAGTTCTTC. Its translation: CSVVNRGTINEQFF.

This chain connects TRBV19 to TRBJ2-1, with 13 bases aligning to TRBD2. From germline, CDR1 is LNHDA and CDR2 SQIVND (reference sequence). The V segment lost 4 bases and the J segment 3 bases; nucleotides outside the gene matches: 6. The CDR3 is 17 amino acids. The CDR3 protein is CASSNGLAGALYNEQFF. For the CDR3, the DNA is TGTGCCAGTAGTAATGGACTAGCGGGGGCACTCTACAATGAGCAGTTCTTC.

The chain recombines TRBV2 with TRBJ1-3; a possible D gene is TRBD1 (5 bases). The CDR3 spans 12 residues. From germline, CDR1 is SNHLY and CDR2 FYNNEI. Trimming stripped 7 bases from V and 4 bases from J, with 8 bases between. The DNA for the CDR3 is TGTGCCAGCACCAGGGCCGGAAACACCATATATTTT. The encoded protein is CASTRAGNTIYF.

This chain joins TRBV3-1 (or the pseudogene TRBV3-2) and TRBJ1-1; D is perhaps TRBD1 (5 bases). Between the trimmed V and J ends, which lost 3 bases and 2 bases, there was a span of 19 bases. CDR1 LGHDT and CDR2 YNNKEL come from the germline V gene (reference sequence). This CDR3 has 17 residues. This chain's CDR3 is CASSHPSGPTVNTEAFF. CDR3 nucleotides: TGTGCCAGCAGCCACCCGTCAGGGCCGACCGTTAACACTGAAGCTTTCTTT.

This clone was counted only a few times. This sequence joins TRBV24-1 and TRBJ2-1; possible D gene TRBD2, 7 bases. This CDR3 comprises 16 residues. Between the trimmed V and J ends, which lost 2 bases and 0 bases, there was a span of 10 bases. Germline V gives CDR1 KGHDR, CDR2 SFDVKD. In nucleotides, the CDR3 is TGTGCCACCAGTGATTCGAGGGGGGGCTCCTACAATGAGCAGTTCTTC. Translated, it gives CATSDSRGGSYNEQFF.

This rearrangement joins TRBV10-3 to TRBJ2-3, with 9 bases matching TRBD1. Unmatched junction bases numbered 17, after V lost 10 bases and J lost 0 bases. The CDR3 is 18 amino acids. Germline lookup yields CDR1 ENHRY and CDR2 SYGVKD. The CDR3 DNA follows: TGTGCCACCTCGGGACAGGGCGTAAGTGGGGCTAGCACAGATACGCAGTATTTT. It translates to CATSGQGVSGASTDTQYF.

This chain links TRBV5-3 with TRBJ2-3, with TRBD2 matching 8 bases. TRBV5-3 is recorded as an ORF, its role being uncertain. Trimming removed 2 bases from V and 1 base from J; junction bases left unmatched: 9. This CDR3 spans 17 amino acids. CDR3 coding DNA: TGTGCCAGAAGCTTTGCCTCGGGAGGGCCTCGCACAGATACGCAGTATTTT. Translating gives CARSFASGGPRTDTQYF.

The V and J genes are TRBV5-1 and TRBJ2-7, with 10 bases that match TRBD2. Trimming removed 3 bases from V and 5 bases from J; junction bases left unmatched: 2. CDR1 is SGHRS and CDR2 is YFSETQ in the germline V gene. The length of the CDR3 is 13 residues. The CDR3 is CASSSGLAHEQYF. In nucleotides, the CDR3 is TGCGCCAGCAGCTCGGGACTAGCGCACGAGCAGTACTTC. Based on the CDR3 plus reference TRBV5-1 and TRBJ2-7, the full variable domain is KAGVTQTPRYLIKTRGQQVTLSCSPISGHRSVSWYQQTPGQGLQFLFEYFSETQRNKGNFPGRFSGRQFSNSRSEMNVSTLELGDSALYLCASSSGLAHEQYFGPGTRLTVT.

Here the CDR3 reads CASSPLAGGETQYF. The CDR3 DNA is TGTGCCAGCAGCCCACTAGCGGGAGGAGAGACCCAGTACTTC. The V and J genes are TRBV11-2 and TRBJ2-5, with 12 positions matching TRBD2. Germline V gene lookup returns CDR1 SGHAT and CDR2 FQNNGV. Trimming at V came to 5 bases and at J to 4 bases, leaving 2 bases not matched to a gene. The CDR3 has 14 amino acids.

This clone was seen only a few times. The chain couples TRBV5-6 to TRBJ2-5, with D maybe TRBD2 (7 bases). The V gene lost 4 bases and the J gene lost 5 bases, with 18 bases spanning the gap. The CDR3 consists of 15 residues. Germline V gene lookup returns CDR1 SGHDT and CDR2 YYEEEE. The CDR3 loop is CASSPSGGRRETQYF. The CDR3 DNA reads as TGTGCCAGCAGCCCGTCGGGGGGCCGGCGGGAGACCCAGTACTTC.

V is TRBV11-2 and J is TRBJ2-1; 9 bases fit TRBD1. CDR1 is SGHAT and CDR2 is FQNNGV in the germline V gene. The CDR3 is made up of 15 amino acids. The J segment lost 6 bases and the V segment lost 5 bases, leaving 8 bases of the junction unmatched. The CDR3 here is CASSTNRGLGNEQFF. The CDR3 DNA follows: TGTGCCAGCAGCACGAACAGGGGGCTTGGCAATGAGCAGTTCTTC.